This T cell receptor beta chain is drawn from a study of regulatory T cells in long-lasting Graves disease. CDR1 and CDR2 (germline): SGHTA, FQGTGA. The V end lost 5 bases, the J end lost 0 bases, and 13 bases lay between the germline ends. This CDR3 spans 15 amino acids. To make TCR beta libraries, researchers used iRepertoire HTBI primers and Arm-PCR of CDR3 regions. TCRdb itself ran the multiplex PCR reads through MiXCR, one entry per CDR3 protein. The sample consists of about 610,000 distinct CDR3 sequences, 15% to 20% of them appearing once. Only a few counts were recorded for this clonotype. Noted time point: newly diagnosed GD, antithyroid drugs for less than 3 months. RNA isolated from PBMCs was used to make the TCR library. This sample also belongs to another study, concerning T cells in Graves' hyperthyroidism and ophthalmopathy.

This chain connects TRBV7-3 to TRBJ1-2, with D possibly TRBD1 on 6 matching bases. The material was peripheral blood mononuclear cells (PBMCs), obtained at new diagnosis, from a patient treated with antithyroid drugs. This clonotype originated in a man younger than 30 with Graves disease. The CDR3 loop is CASSEQGPTNYGYTF. The CDR3 region has the DNA TGTGCCAGCAGCGAACAGGGACCCACTAACTATGGCTACACCTTC.